Listed here is a single T cell receptor beta chain. Its antigen has not been determined. No quality values exist for individual bases; no much larger clone is one base distant. Receptor amplification or capture employed the immunoSEQ multiplex PCR assay. In TCRdb, the immuneACCESS table is reduced to in-frame sequences with V and J assigned. These tables do not hold every clone; where another copy was compared, an unresolved V gene accounts for under half, and the others remain unexplained. For this sample the table gives tens of thousands of clones, of which roughly 90% were detected only once. Of the sample, around 8% is held by the ten largest clones. This sample is part of a study of T cell changes during pregnancy in multiple sclerosis (dated by TCRdb to about 2019). With respect to the entire study: Changes in the T cell repertoire over the course of pregnancy were examined in this study in women with multiple sclerosis.

The CDR3 runs 13 residues from the cysteine to the phenylalanine. The kept DNA is CDR3 alone, 39 bases in frame from the first base. At the junction V is shortened by 3 bases and J by 6 bases, with 11 bases in between. The germline V gene yields KGHSH for CDR1 and LQKENI for CDR2. Source: CD8+ T cells from peripheral blood mononuclear cells, taken in the first trimester of pregnancy. This chain joins TRBV18 to TRBJ1-1, with the identity of the D gene unclear. This clonotype was sampled from a female donor in good health, enrolled as a control in a pregnancy study. The bases read TGTGCCAGCTCACCCTCTCGAGGTCCTGAAGCTTTCTTT. This codes for CASSPSRGPEAFF. The variable domain in full, with residues beyond the CDR3 obtained from the reference TRBV18 and TRBJ1-1 genes, is NAGVMQNPRHLVRRRGQEARLRCSPMKGHSHVYWYRQLPEEGLKFMVYLQKENIIDESGMPKERFSAEFPKEGPSILRIQQVVRGDSAAYFCASSPSRGPEAFFGQGTRLTVV.